This passage covers 23 T cell receptor beta chains from one sample sequenced in a study of Ad26.COV2.S vaccination and SARS-CoV-2 variants. Produced via immunoSEQ multiplex PCR; TCRdb's table is partial and in-frame only. This sample has hundreds of thousands of clones, with roughly 84% found just once. The sample's treatment: some 19 received Ad26.COV2.S at low or high dose, single or two shots; roughly 5 received placebo; per-sample allocation not given. Sampling took place 63 days after the first vaccine or placebo injection. The sample was peripheral blood, taken in a trial of Ad26.COV2.S vaccine versus placebo. The receptor source for this set is a person aged 18-60 years who received the Ad26.COV2.S COVID-19 vaccine or a placebo.

V is TRBV19 and J is TRBJ1-5; D is undetermined. This CDR3 region has 14 residues. V lost 1 base, J lost 3 bases, and 7 bases lay in between. Germline CDR1 reads LNHDA; CDR2 reads SQIVND (reference sequence). The CDR3 spells CASSIVGNNQPQHF. The CDR3 DNA reads TGTGCCAGTAGTATAGTCGGGAACAATCAGCCCCAGCATTTT.

The gene calls are TRBV29-1 and TRBJ2-5; D might be TRBD1 (6 bases). The CDR3 sequence is 12 residues long. From germline, CDR1 is SQVTM and CDR2 ANQGSEA. V was shortened by 7 bases and J by 1 base, with 10 bases between the two germline ends. CDR3 DNA: TGCAGCGCTCAGGACAGCCAAGAGACCCAGTACTTC. This translates into CSAQDSQETQYF.

The chain combines TRBV12-5 with TRBJ2-5; D call uncertain. Germline CDR1 reads LGHNT; CDR2 reads FRNRAP. V was shortened by 3 bases and J by 3 bases, with 8 bases between the two germline ends. The CDR3 sequence is 13 residues long. In nucleotides, the CDR3 is TGTGCTAGTGGTTTAGACCTAAAAGAGACCCAGTACTTC. It is translated as CASGLDLKETQYF.

The chain uses TRBV29-1 and TRBJ2-7, with 8 nucleotides matching TRBD1. The CDR3 runs to 13 residues. Germline V lookup: CDR1 SQVTM, CDR2 ANQGSEA. The trim removed 3 bases at V and 2 bases at J, leaving 3 bases unmatched. The CDR3 is CSVDGQGTYEQYF. DNA of the CDR3: TGCAGCGTTGACGGACAGGGAACCTACGAGCAGTACTTC.

On this clone: This sample also contains other DNA sequences that code for the same CDR3. V gene TRBV27 combines with J gene TRBJ1-5, with TRBD1 identical over 10 bases. With 6 bases clipped from V and 5 bases from J, the junction kept 4 bases outside the gene matches. Germline V CDR1 and CDR2: MNHEY, SMNVEV (reference sequence). The CDR3 consists of 14 residues. CDR3: CASRDRGLYQPQHF. CDR3 bases: TGTGCCAGCAGGGACAGGGGGTTGTATCAGCCCCAGCATTTT.

This sequence joins TRBV2 and TRBJ2-2; D unclear. The CDR3 is made up of 17 amino acids. Germline CDR1 and CDR2: SNHLY and FYNNEI. Trimming left V 2 bases short and J 0 bases short, with 13 bases between. In nucleotides, the CDR3 is TGTGCCAGCAGTGAAATGTGGCAGATGTCGAACACCGGGGAGCTGTTTTTT. Encoded protein: CASSEMWQMSNTGELFF.

This chain joins TRBV19 and TRBJ2-4, with D perhaps matching TRBD2 (6 bases). Trimming left V 4 bases short and J 0 bases short, with 7 bases between. Per the germline V gene, CDR1 is LNHDA and CDR2 is SQIVND (reference sequence). The CDR3 contains 14 residues. CDR3 amino acids: CASSRGLAKNIQYF. For the CDR3, the DNA is TGTGCCAGTAGTAGGGGACTAGCCAAAAACATTCAGTACTTC. Complete variable domain (other parts from reference TRBV19 and TRBJ2-4): DGGITQSPKYLFRKEGQNVTLSCEQNLNHDAMYWYRQDPGQGLRLIYYSQIVNDFQKGDIAEGYSVSREKKESFPLTVTSAQKNPTAFYLCASSRGLAKNIQYFGAGTRLSVL.

This rearrangement joins TRBV19 to TRBJ1-1; D remains unclear. V lost 3 bases and J lost 1, with 6 bases in between. Per germline, CDR1 LNHDA and CDR2 SQIVND (reference sequence). This CDR3 region has 13 residues. This CDR3 reads CASSMRENTEAFF. In nucleotides, the CDR3 is TGTGCCAGTAGTATGCGGGAGAACACTGAAGCTTTCTTT.

The gene calls are TRBV11-2 and TRBJ1-5; D call uncertain. Germline loops: CDR1 SGHAT, CDR2 FQNNGV. Trimming left V 3 bases short and J 6 bases short, with 9 bases between. This CDR3 is 13 amino acids long. The CDR3 region has the DNA TGTGCCAGCAGCTTTCGGTTTGGTCAGCCCCAGCATTTT. Protein sequence: CASSFRFGQPQHF.

The gene calls are TRBV5-5 and TRBJ1-1; D remains ambiguous. Trimming removed 5 bases at V and 3 bases at J, with 20 bases between. This CDR3 contains 16 residues. CDR1 and CDR2 from the germline V gene are SGHKS and YYEKEE (reference sequence). For the CDR3, the DNA is TGTGCCAGCAGTTTAGGACGATTGTTGGTGGACACTGAAGCTTTCTTT. Its protein product is CASSLGRLLVDTEAFF.

The chain employs TRBV29-1 and TRBJ2-6; D is uncertain. This CDR3 contains 13 residues. Germline V CDR1 and CDR2: SQVTM, ANQGSEA. The CDR3 DNA follows: TGCAGTGCAAACCCTTCTGGGGCCAACGTCCTGACTTTC. Translating it yields CSANPSGANVLTF.

The chain employs TRBV4-3 and TRBJ2-2, with D perhaps given as TRBD1 or TRBD2 (5 bases each). The CDR3 sequence is 17 residues long. Germline-derived CDR1 and CDR2 are LGHNA and YSLEER. Trimming pared 0 bases from V and 8 bases from J, leaving 19 bases between. The CDR3 coding sequence is TGCGCCAGCAGCCAAGATCCCGCTGGAAGGGGAGCGGGGGAGCTGTTTTTT. Translating it yields CASSQDPAGRGAGELFF.

This clone has more than one count but fewer than ten. The chain couples TRBV6-4 to TRBJ2-3, with TRBD1 identical over 10 bases. Unmatched junction bases numbered 0, after V lost 2 bases and J lost 4 bases. Looked up from germline, CDR1 is MRHNA and CDR2 is SNTAGT. The CDR3 length is 14 residues. Here the CDR3 reads CASSDGTGADTQYF. The CDR3, as DNA: TGTGCCAGCAGTGACGGGACAGGGGCAGATACGCAGTATTTT.

This chain connects TRBV29-1 to TRBJ2-5; 10 positions agree with TRBD2. This CDR3 region has 14 residues. After removal of 5 bases from V and 1 base from J, the junction contained 4 bases not matched to a gene. Germline assignment: CDR1 SQVTM and CDR2 ANQGSEA. The CDR3, as DNA: TGCAGCGTTCTTTCTAGCGGGAGCCAAGAGACCCAGTACTTC. Protein product: CSVLSSGSQETQYF. Filled out from reference TRBV29-1 and TRBJ2-5, the complete variable domain reads SAVISQKPSRDICQRGTSLTIQCQVDSQVTMMFWYRQQPGQSLTLIATANQGSEATYESGFVIDKFPISRPNLTFSTLTVSNMSPEDSSIYLCSVLSSGSQETQYFGPGTRLLVL.

This clone was seen a single time. The rearrangement joins TRBV13 to TRBJ2-1; TRBD1 matches at 10 bases. Germline loops: CDR1 PRHDT, CDR2 FYEKMQ (reference sequence). The CDR3 runs 17 residues. J gave up 8 bases and V 0 bases, and 10 bases lay outside the gene matches. In DNA, the CDR3 is TGTGCCAGCAGCTTAGGCCCTGGGACAGGGGTGGCCTATGAGCAGTTCTTC. This sequence encodes CASSLGPGTGVAYEQFF.

This clone was seen only a few times. This chain uses TRBV2 with TRBJ2-7, with 11 bases fitting TRBD2. The CDR3 sequence is 14 residues long. From germline, CDR1 is SNHLY and CDR2 FYNNEI. The V gene end was trimmed by 9 bases and the J gene end by 2 bases; junction bases not matched to a gene: 6. Here the CDR3 DNA reads TGTGCCAGGTCGGCGACTAGCGGGACCTACGAGCAGTACTTC. It is translated as CARSATSGTYEQYF.

The chain has TRBV27 and TRBJ2-5; the match to TRBD1 covers 7 bases. The CDR3 covers 15 residues. Germline-derived CDR1 and CDR2 are MNHEY and SMNVEV (reference sequence). With 4 bases clipped from V and 5 bases from J, the junction kept 10 bases outside the gene matches. The CDR3 is CASSSIRQGRETQYF. Written as DNA, the CDR3 is TGTGCCAGCAGTTCCATTCGACAGGGTAGGGAGACCCAGTACTTC.

This chain connects TRBV7-2 to TRBJ2-3; D assignment may be TRBD1 or TRBD2 (5 bases each). Trimming removed 3 bases from V and 2 bases from J, with 12 bases in between. Germline assignment: CDR1 SGHTA and CDR2 FQGNSA. The CDR3 contains 15 residues. The chain's CDR3 is CASSFTRDPTDTQYF. The CDR3 nucleotides read TGTGCCAGCAGCTTCACACGGGACCCCACAGATACGCAGTATTTT.

V is TRBV6-2 or TRBV6-3 and J is TRBJ2-4; TRBD2 is a possible D gene (5 bases). CDR1 is MNHEY and CDR2 is SVGEGT in the germline V gene. V lost 6 bases and J lost 10, with 16 bases in between. There are 13 residues in the CDR3. The CDR3 reads CASSPGLARIQYF. The CDR3 DNA sequence: TGTGCCAGCAGCCCCGGCCTAGCCAGGATTCAGTACTTC.

This chain uses TRBV30 with TRBJ1-2, with D perhaps TRBD1 (5 bases). This CDR3 is 12 amino acids long. V lost 5 bases to trimming and J lost 2 bases, with 9 bases between them. CDR1 GTSNPN and CDR2 SVGIG come from the germline V gene (reference sequence). This CDR3 is CAWGGANYGYTF. Written as DNA, the CDR3 is TGTGCCTGGGGTGGGGCAAACTATGGCTACACCTTC.

V usage is TRBV7-2 and J usage is TRBJ2-5; TRBD1 might be the D (5 bases). The germline gives CDR1 SGHTA, CDR2 FQGNSA. The V gene lost 5 bases and the J gene lost 1 base, with 14 bases spanning the gap. CDR3 length: 15 residues. The CDR3 sequence: CASSLSRDSQETQYF. CDR3 DNA: TGTGCCAGCAGCCTCTCCCGAGACAGCCAAGAGACCCAGTACTTC.

This chain uses TRBV27 with TRBJ2-7, with TRBD1 as a possible D gene (6 bases). V lost 2 bases and J lost 2, with 19 bases in between. There are 17 residues in the CDR3. Per the germline V gene, CDR1 is MNHEY and CDR2 is SMNVEV (reference sequence). CDR3 nucleotides: TGTGCCAGCAGTTTACTCCACCAGACAGGTTCCCCCTACGAGCAGTACTTC. Encoded protein: CASSLLHQTGSPYEQYF.

This clone was observed many times. This rearrangement joins TRBV10-2 to TRBJ2-7; D is uncertain. CDR1 is WSHSY, CDR2 SAAADI, per germline. The CDR3 loop spans 12 amino acids. The ends were cut back, 8 bases at V and 3 bases at J, with 11 bases in the middle. Written as DNA, the CDR3 is TGCGCCAGCGGGCCTTCCTTCTACGAGCAGTACTTC. This encodes CASGPSFYEQYF.